This T cell receptor beta chain is drawn from a study of blood T cell repertoires in COVID-19. Whole-study context: Acute and convalescent COVID-19 specimens originated in the United States, Italy and Spain. The analysed material was cDNA or gDNA that came from T cells, B-cell-depleted T cells, or PBMCs.

Only in-frame clones appear in the TCRdb table, and some are missing; sequencing was by immunoSEQ multiplex PCR. The sample contains approximately 75,000 clones, around 88% of which appear only once. CDR1 MNHNY and CDR2 SVGAGI come from the germline V gene (reference sequence). This CDR3 contains 14 residues. V gave up 2 bases and J gave up 4 bases; unmatched junction bases: 3. V gene TRBV6-6 combines with J gene TRBJ1-2; 8 positions agree with TRBD1. This TCR derives from a man older than 75 with COVID-19, enrolled during active disease. Sequencing was done on a sample of peripheral blood. CDR3 coding DNA: TGTGCCAGCAGTTACACCGGGACAGGCTATGGCTACACCTTC. This codes for CASSYTGTGYGYTF.